The clone carrying this T cell receptor (beta chain) is a singleton in its sample. The data were taken from a study of blood T cell repertoires in COVID-19. Overall study: COVID-19 samples, acute and convalescent, were from the United States, Italy and Spain. PBMCs, B-cell-depleted T cells, or T cells provided the cDNA or gDNA that made up the material.

Assay: immunoSEQ multiplex PCR; the TCRdb copy retains only in-frame clones and omits some. The repertoire holds a few hundred thousand clones, 80% to 90% seen once, with approximately 4.2% in the top ten. Adults between about 18 and 95 years of age took part from fewer than 30 US areas. The CDR3 length is 14 residues. The germline V gene encodes CDR1 MDHEN and CDR2 SYDVKM. The V end was cut by 6 bases, the J end by 8 bases, with 17 bases between. Sequenced material: PBMCs or T cells enriched from blood (not recorded which). The origin of this receptor is a woman aged 40-49 years with acute COVID-19. The genes are TRBV28 and TRBJ1-5; D might be TRBD1 (6 bases). The CDR3 loop reads CASRTRQVTKPQHF. CDR3 nucleotides: TGTGCCAGCAGGACCCGACAGGTGACCAAGCCCCAGCATTTT.